This T cell receptor beta chain was sequenced during a study of vaccination and CD4 T cells after COVID-19. Whole-study findings and limits: Convalescent patients saw a median approximately 90% of their reactive clones show up only after vaccination. Within the convalescent patients, spike mono-reactivity was found in 304 of 307 vaccine-specific clones.

On this clonotype: Antigen: not known.

Germline V gene sequence: CDR1 SNHLY, CDR2 FYNNEI. V trimming: 0 bases; J trimming: 4 bases; junction bases outside the gene matches: 5. There are 16 residues in the CDR3. The Oncomine TCR Beta short-read assay sequenced DNA from cultured CD4+ T cells. TCRdb ran MiXCR on the PCR reads and lists one entry per CDR3 protein. The top ten clones hold about a quarter of a sample with approximately 10,000 distinct CDR3 sequences, roughly two thirds of them seen once. Treatment described: roughly nine-day PBMC culture with coronavirus spike peptide pools or control peptides (ViraFEST assay). ViraFEST enlarged antigen-specific T cell populations with peptide pools and afterwards sequenced TCRs.

The chain joins TRBV2 to TRBJ2-7; 11 positions match TRBD2. The origin of this receptor is a human donor who had recovered from COVID-19. Input material: CD4+ T cells from blood, cultured in vitro. The CDR3 loop reads CASSEALTSGSYEQYF. In nucleotides, the CDR3 is TGTGCCAGCAGTGAAGCGCTTACTAGCGGGAGTTACGAGCAGTACTTC.